The present T cell receptor (beta chain) was sequenced within a study of vaccination and CD4 T cells after COVID-19 (dated by TCRdb to the early 2020s). Looking at the study overall: SARS-CoV-2 positivity had been established in the convalescent patients by nasal swab PCR, and mild disease was recorded in several of these patients and severe disease in one. The convalescent cohort comprised six males and four females, including two Hispanic individuals, seven Caucasians, two Asians and one multiracial person. Participants got two doses of the Pfizer-BioNTech BNT162b2 vaccine (n=8) or two doses of the Moderna mRNA-1273 vaccine (n=2). Post-COVID blood samples were collected from convalescent patients a median of approximately 93 days after diagnosis, with a range of roughly 35 to 170 days. The time from the second vaccine dose to post-vaccine blood sampling had a median of 72 days and ranged from about 14 to 250 days. Overlapping spike peptide pools from SARS-CoV-2 and from the common cold coronaviruses HCoV-NL63, HCoV-OC43 and HCoV-229E were used as culture stimuli. Control cultures received a CEFX viral epitope pool as the positive control, an HIV-1 Nef peptide pool as the negative control, or no peptide. The spike-specific CD4+ TCR repertoire was compared before and after mRNA vaccination in approximately 9 COVID-19 convalescent patients and a handful of infection-naive healthy vaccine recipients. Overall study results and their limits: Of the vaccine-specific clones in convalescent patients, 304 of 307, or nearly all, reacted only to SARS-CoV-2 spike and did not cross-react with common cold coronaviruses. Only a relatively small number of convalescent patients were included in the study, and early timepoints following natural infection were not analyzed. In convalescent patients, a median roughly 87% of post-vaccine SARS-CoV-2-reactive clones were detected only after vaccination, and vaccine-specific priming was suggested by this finding. The median count of SARS-CoV-2-reactive clonotypes went up from around 23 after infection to around 38 after vaccination, although the change was not significant.

The label giving this sample's treatment or condition can be read as: roughly 10-day PBMC culture with coronavirus spike peptide pools or control peptides (ViraFEST assay). To expand antigen-specific T cells with peptide pools and then pick out the expanded clonotypes through TCR sequencing, the study relied on the ViraFEST assay. The convalescent patients' positive SARS-CoV-2 PCR tests were from March to December 2020, which was before the Alpha, Beta and Delta variants emerged in the United States. Each well held 2.2 million or so PBMCs cultured in IMDM containing about 5% human AB serum and approximately 9.4 IU/ml IL-2, with approximately 9.2 ug/ml peptide pools added. Half of the culture medium was replaced with fresh IL-2-containing medium on days 3 and 7. After 10 to 11 days of culture, CD4+ T cells were isolated by negative selection with the EasySep CD4+ T cell isolation kit. PBMCs were separated from whole blood using Ficoll-Paque Plus gradient centrifugation and then either used fresh or cryopreserved at -140C. Triplicate wells were generally used for each culture condition.

Concerning this clonotype itself: Its antigen is still unknown. The record has no base qualities; no much larger clone is one base away.

Library method: PCR. At the Johns Hopkins FTIC core, DNA from the cultured CD4+ T cells underwent TCR sequencing with the Oncomine TCR Beta short-read assay. Genomic DNA was extracted from the cultured CD4+ T cells with the QIAamp micro DNA kit. The Oncomine TCR Beta libraries from cultured CD4+ T cells were pooled using unique dual indexes and then sequenced on an Illumina iSeq 100. The authors' pipeline ran thus. Non-productive sequences were filtered out, and CDR3s that did not start with C, did not end with F or W, or were shorter than 7 amino acids were discarded. The MANAFEST web application was used to identify antigen-specific clonotypes by comparing peptide-stimulated wells against reference wells and other culture wells. Positive clones required FDR below 0.05, an odds ratio above 5, and productive frequency above 0.1% in at least two of three replicate wells. A clonotype counted as cross-reactive if it showed significant expansion both in the SARS-CoV-2 spike wells and in at least one common cold coronavirus spike condition. Levenshtein distances (stringdist) and unrooted phylogenetic trees (ape) in R version 3.6.1 were used to assess CDR3 homology. The public reads were reanalyzed by TCRdb: fastp trimming at Q25, MiXCR alignment, in-frame beta chains only. Entries that share a CDR3 protein sequence are merged under the most common genes and DNA. The V and J calls shown here were made by TCRdb, not taken from the authors' results. The sample has approximately 9,700 distinct CDR3 sequences on record, roughly 70% of them singletons. Together, the top ten hold 37% of the sample.

The specimen was CD4+ T cells from blood, cultured in vitro. This TCR was recovered from a human donor who had recovered from COVID-19.

The CDR3 reads as follows: CASSDRPGQGFYEQYF. Read as DNA, the sequence is TGTGCCAGTAGCGATAGACCGGGACAGGGGTTCTACGAGCAGTACTTC. This receptor chain uses TRBV19 and TRBJ2-7; 10 nucleotides in the junction match TRBD1. Ends trimmed: V by 6 bases, J by 3 bases; bases unmatched to a gene: 11. CDR1 and CDR2 (LNHDA, SQIVND) derive from the germline V gene (reference sequence). The CDR3 spans 16 residues, from the cysteine through the phenylalanine. The DNA shown is the 48-base CDR3, in frame from base 1.